Listed below are T cell receptor beta chains from one sample, sequenced in a study of blood T cells in healthy people across ages. Each CDR3 protein gets one entry after TCRdb re-called the 5' RACE reads with MiXCR. The table shows fewer than 750,000 distinct CDR3 sequences, with around half occurring only once. The material sequenced was blood. These receptors all stem from an older man in good health. Each CDR3 is given with its conserved first and last residue. Each record gives: V gene, J gene, CDR3 protein.

v_gene: TRBV20-1; j_gene: TRBJ1-2; CDR3aa: CSAIQGEAEGYTF
v_gene: TRBV5-6; j_gene: TRBJ2-1; CDR3aa: CASSSGLAGTTYNEQFF
v_gene: TRBV5-1; j_gene: TRBJ2-7; CDR3aa: CASSLAGTAPFYEQYF
v_gene: TRBV3-1; j_gene: TRBJ2-1; CDR3aa: CASSSSGSPAYNEQFF
v_gene: TRBV28; j_gene: TRBJ2-7; CDR3aa: CASRVPGGLYEQYF
v_gene: TRBV7-2; j_gene: TRBJ2-3; CDR3aa: CASSPNLGQSLRSTDTQYF
v_gene: TRBV21-1; j_gene: TRBJ2-3; CDR3aa: CASSKGESDVDTQYF
v_gene: TRBV4-3; j_gene: TRBJ2-1; CDR3aa: CASSQDPDRRLDEQFF
v_gene: TRBV20-1; j_gene: TRBJ2-3; CDR3aa: CSAHEERQWDTRYF
v_gene: TRBV20-1; j_gene: TRBJ2-1; CDR3aa: CSARGGQGEIYIEQFF
v_gene: TRBV28; j_gene: TRBJ2-1; CDR3aa: CASKVKGVLNEQFF
v_gene: TRBV4-2; j_gene: TRBJ1-6; CDR3aa: CASSQDPGTVNSPLHF
v_gene: TRBV27; j_gene: TRBJ2-1; CDR3aa: CASSFRLAGGVNEQFF
v_gene: TRBV6-2/TRBV6-3; j_gene: TRBJ1-5; CDR3aa: CASSNHPGAGNQPQHF
v_gene: TRBV20-1; j_gene: TRBJ2-7; CDR3aa: CSARDPRGEVEQYF
v_gene: TRBV6-1; j_gene: TRBJ2-7; CDR3aa: CASSFGSEAYEQYF
v_gene: TRBV6-5; j_gene: TRBJ2-6; CDR3aa: CASSSPIRAGIKSGANVLTF
v_gene: TRBV2; j_gene: TRBJ2-1; CDR3aa: CAARRGQSSYNEQFF
v_gene: TRBV5-1; j_gene: TRBJ2-5; CDR3aa: CASSGQETQYF
v_gene: TRBV7-3; j_gene: TRBJ1-1; CDR3aa: CASSFSMDTEAFF
v_gene: TRBV20-1; j_gene: TRBJ1-2; CDR3aa: CSAGTGGAGYTF
v_gene: TRBV6-1; j_gene: TRBJ2-7; CDR3aa: CASSEHRTSGYEQYF
v_gene: TRBV5-1; j_gene: TRBJ2-1; CDR3aa: CASSSLAGTNNEQFF
v_gene: TRBV7-9; j_gene: TRBJ2-3; CDR3aa: CASSLDRTTDTQYF
v_gene: TRBV20-1; j_gene: TRBJ2-5; CDR3aa: CSASWINNEQYF
v_gene: TRBV20-1; j_gene: TRBJ2-7; CDR3aa: CSASGRTESHNEQYF
v_gene: TRBV6-5; j_gene: TRBJ2-7; CDR3aa: CASSRGVNEQYF
v_gene: TRBV7-2; j_gene: TRBJ2-3; CDR3aa: CASRTGDTQYF
v_gene: TRBV13; j_gene: TRBJ2-7; CDR3aa: CASSYGDEQYF
v_gene: TRBV20-1; j_gene: TRBJ1-5; CDR3aa: CSAWTGNSNQPQHF
v_gene: TRBV20-1; j_gene: TRBJ1-2; CDR3aa: CSARVNRDVQGYTF
v_gene: TRBV20-1; j_gene: TRBJ1-1; CDR3aa: CSARGSPGTGNTEAFF
v_gene: TRBV6-2/TRBV6-3; j_gene: TRBJ2-7; CDR3aa: CASSRTSGSPNEQYF
v_gene: TRBV9; j_gene: TRBJ2-1; CDR3aa: CASSPRTPWTSGRDEQFF
v_gene: TRBV20-1; j_gene: TRBJ2-1; CDR3aa: CSAKRGPNEQFF
v_gene: TRBV5-5; j_gene: TRBJ1-2; CDR3aa: CASSLEVSTHYGYTF
v_gene: TRBV5-1; j_gene: TRBJ1-2; CDR3aa: CASSPQAASRDGYTF
v_gene: TRBV7-9; j_gene: TRBJ2-4; CDR3aa: CASSLTDIGFTTGEYF
v_gene: TRBV29-1; j_gene: TRBJ2-1; CDR3aa: CTGGGDEQFF
v_gene: TRBV25-1; j_gene: TRBJ2-7; CDR3aa: CASSPFRSYEQYF
v_gene: TRBV7-9; j_gene: TRBJ2-3; CDR3aa: CASSSTSGGAVGDTQYF
v_gene: TRBV12-3/TRBV12-4; j_gene: TRBJ1-6; CDR3aa: CASSFLGFGNSPLHF
v_gene: TRBV5-5; j_gene: TRBJ2-1; CDR3aa: CASQGGLRDEQFF
v_gene: TRBV24-1; j_gene: TRBJ2-4; CDR3aa: CATREAERVKNIQYF
v_gene: TRBV20-1; j_gene: TRBJ1-6; CDR3aa: CSARGDGGPYNSPLHF
v_gene: TRBV28; j_gene: TRBJ2-5; CDR3aa: CASSRIGADQETQYF
v_gene: TRBV30; j_gene: .; CDR3aa: CAFVPGLGAVETQYF
v_gene: TRBV6-6; j_gene: TRBJ2-3; CDR3aa: CATAGGTDTQYF
v_gene: TRBV10-3; j_gene: TRBJ2-7; CDR3aa: CAVMGQDSSYEQYF
v_gene: TRBV11-2; j_gene: TRBJ1-2; CDR3aa: CAGSLDLPESYTF
v_gene: TRBV2; j_gene: TRBJ1-5; CDR3aa: CATAPQLNQPQHF
v_gene: TRBV27; j_gene: TRBJ2-1; CDR3aa: CASRRGGAESYNEQFF
v_gene: TRBV5-1; j_gene: TRBJ2-3; CDR3aa: CASSPDRGRNTQYF
v_gene: TRBV10-3; j_gene: TRBJ2-5; CDR3aa: CAISTGTGKETQYF
v_gene: TRBV18; j_gene: TRBJ2-7; CDR3aa: CASSPSSKGYEQYF